The subject of this entry is one T cell receptor (beta chain). The treatment denotes: randomized to nivolumab then ipilimumab (arm A) or the reverse (arm B). No patient had prior DNA-damaging chemotherapy. Live CD3+CD8+ CD19− CD56− cells were sorted from PBMCs. The method was immunoSEQ multiplex PCR; TCRdb's version includes in-frame clones alone and lacks a portion of them. The table shows around 11,000 clones, with over 75% occurring only once. The data stem from a study of sequential checkpoint blockade in melanoma. Background on the study: Both treatment sequences were followed by maintenance nivolumab.

Germline V gives CDR1 SGHVS, CDR2 FNYEAQ. The CDR3 extends over 18 amino acids. The clonotype comes from a human donor with melanoma. The chain joins TRBV7-6 to TRBJ2-5, with a possible D match to TRBD1 (5 bases). The closer fit of TRBJ2-7 to the DNA end suggests the J call may be wrong. This sample comprised CD8+ T cells sorted from blood (inferred from file names), obtained from a patient given nivolumab and ipilimumab in sequence. The CDR3 DNA is TGTGCCAGCAGTTCCAGGGCCTATACAGGCACCAGGCACTACGAGCAGTACTTC. Translation: CASSSRAYTGTRHYEQYF.